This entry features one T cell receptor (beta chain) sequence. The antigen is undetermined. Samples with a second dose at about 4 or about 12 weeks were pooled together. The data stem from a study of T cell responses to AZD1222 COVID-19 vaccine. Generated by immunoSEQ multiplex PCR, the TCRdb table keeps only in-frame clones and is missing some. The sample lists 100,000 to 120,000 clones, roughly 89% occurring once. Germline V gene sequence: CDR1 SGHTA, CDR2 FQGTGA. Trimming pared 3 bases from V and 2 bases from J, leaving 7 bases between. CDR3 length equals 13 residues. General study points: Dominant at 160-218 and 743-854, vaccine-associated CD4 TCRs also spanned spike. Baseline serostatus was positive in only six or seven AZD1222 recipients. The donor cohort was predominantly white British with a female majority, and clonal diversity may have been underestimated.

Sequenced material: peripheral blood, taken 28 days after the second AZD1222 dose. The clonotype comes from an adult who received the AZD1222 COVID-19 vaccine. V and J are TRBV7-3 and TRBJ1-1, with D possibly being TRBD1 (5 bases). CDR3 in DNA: TGTGCCAGCAGCTTGACAGATAACACTGAAGCTTTCTTT. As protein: CASSLTDNTEAFF.